The 29 T cell receptor beta chains below come from one sample, sequenced in a study of T cell responses to AZD1222 COVID-19 vaccine. Libraries were prepared by immunoSEQ multiplex PCR; TCRdb keeps only in-frame clonotypes and omits some of them. The data show over 95,000 clones, roughly 86% seen once. Sample: peripheral blood, taken 28 days after the second AZD1222 dose. Receptors originate from an adult who received the AZD1222 COVID-19 vaccine.

The chain uses TRBV15 and TRBJ1-1, with D possibly TRBD1 on 5 matching bases. This CDR3 is built from 14 residues. V was pared by 0 bases and J by 6 bases, with 11 bases between. The germline CDR1 and CDR2 sequences are LNHNV and YYDKDF (reference sequence). CDR3 nucleotide sequence: TGTGCCACCAGCAGAGATCTACAGGCCTCTGAAGCTTTCTTT. Residues: CATSRDLQASEAFF.

V and J are TRBV28 and TRBJ2-7; 7 positions match TRBD1. V lost 0 bases and J lost 0; bases outside the gene matches: 8. The CDR3 extends over 17 amino acids. In germline, CDR1 is MDHEN, CDR2 SYDVKM. The CDR3 is CASSLWGDSPLSYEQYF. The CDR3 DNA is TGTGCCAGCAGTTTATGGGGGGACAGCCCGCTCTCCTACGAGCAGTACTTC.

The chain recombines TRBV30 with TRBJ1-2, with D possibly matching TRBD1 (6 bases). CDR3 length equals 14 residues. Germline CDR1 and CDR2: GTSNPN and SVGIG (reference sequence). With 3 bases removed from V and 7 bases from J, the gap between germline ends came to 18 bases. CDR3: CAWSRGVRGGGYTF. The CDR3 nucleotides are TGTGCCTGGAGCCGGGGAGTAAGGGGGGGTGGCTACACCTTC.

The V and J genes are TRBV3-1 (or the pseudogene TRBV3-2) and TRBJ1-2; D is possibly TRBD1 (5 bases). The germline V gene encodes CDR1 LGHDT and CDR2 YNNKEL (reference sequence). V was clipped by 0 bases and J by 8 bases, with 13 bases between them. This CDR3 is built from 14 residues. The CDR3 DNA reads as TGTGCCAGCAGCCAAGAACAGGTGACTATGGGCTACACCTTC. Its protein is CASSQEQVTMGYTF.

This clone occurred once. CDR3 sequence reads: CASRQGYEQYF. CDR3 sequence (DNA): TGTGCCAGTCGTCAGGGTTACGAGCAGTACTTC. The V and J genes are TRBV19 and TRBJ2-7; possibly TRBD1 for D (5 bases). The V and J ends lost 8 bases and 4 bases respectively, with 9 bases between them. CDR1 LNHDA and CDR2 SQIVND come from the germline V gene (reference sequence). This CDR3 is 11 amino acids long.

The chain employs TRBV28 and TRBJ1-2; a possible D gene is TRBD1 (6 bases). Germline V gives CDR1 MDHEN, CDR2 SYDVKM. This CDR3 has 15 residues. V was trimmed by 7 bases and J by 8 bases, leaving 23 bases between them. Here the CDR3 reads CASIGGVERHRGYTF. CDR3 bases: TGTGCCAGCATAGGGGGGGTGGAGAGGCATCGGGGCTACACCTTC.

This sequence joins TRBV6-5 and TRBJ2-4; a possible D gene is TRBD1 (6 bases). Per the germline V gene, CDR1 is MNHEY and CDR2 is SVGAGI. The V end was cut by 6 bases, the J end by 5 bases, with 11 bases between. The CDR3 is 13 amino acids. The CDR3 bases are TGTGCCAGCAGCTTGGACAGCCAAAACATTCAGTACTTC. Translation gives CASSLDSQNIQYF.

The chain joins TRBV9 to TRBJ2-3; 7 nucleotides align to TRBD1. CDR1 and CDR2 (germline): SGDLS, YYNGEE. V gave up 0 bases and J gave up 4 bases; unmatched junction bases: 8. The CDR3 is made up of 16 amino acids. The CDR3 DNA is TGTGCCAGCAGCGTAGCGGGACAGAGGGGAGCAGATACGCAGTATTTT. This sequence encodes CASSVAGQRGADTQYF.

This sequence joins TRBV7-3 and TRBJ2-2, with TRBD2 identical over 10 bases. Germline-derived CDR1 and CDR2 are SGHTA and FQGTGA. The CDR3 length is 18 residues. The V gene end was trimmed by 5 bases and the J gene end by 3 bases; junction bases not matched to a gene: 12. The CDR3 DNA follows: TGTGCCAGCAGCACCTCGAGCGGGAGGGCCCCTGACACCGGGGAGCTGTTTTTT. Translating it yields CASSTSSGRAPDTGELFF.

CDR3 region: CASSSWGGPHNEQFF. Here the CDR3 DNA reads TGTGCCAGCAGCTCCTGGGGTGGGCCCCACAATGAGCAGTTCTTC. The rearrangement links TRBV5-4 to TRBJ2-1; D gene unclear. Trimming left V 3 bases short and J 5 bases short, with 15 bases between. Germline V gene data show CDR1 as SGHNT and CDR2 as YYREEE (reference sequence). This CDR3 is 15 amino acids long.

This chain connects TRBV5-1 to TRBJ1-1; D remains ambiguous. CDR3 length: 14 residues. V was pared by 4 bases and J by 1 base, with 11 bases between. In germline, CDR1 is SGHRS, CDR2 YFSETQ. CDR3 sequence reads: CASSDRQENTEAFF. The CDR3 nucleotides read TGCGCCAGCAGCGATCGACAAGAGAACACTGAAGCTTTCTTT.

This clone was seen a handful of times. The J gene is TRBJ2-7, the V gene TRBV3-1 (or the pseudogene TRBV3-2), with 9 bases that match TRBD2. The junction had 6 bases not matched to a gene; V was cut back by 0 bases and J by 6 bases. The CDR3 is 15 residues long. Germline CDR1 is LGHDT and CDR2 is YNNKEL (reference sequence). The CDR3 DNA follows: TGTGCCAGCAGCCAAGACCCCGCGGGAGGGCGCGAGCAGTACTTC. It yields the protein CASSQDPAGGREQYF.

The rearrangement links TRBV10-1 to TRBJ2-1; D is perhaps TRBD1 or TRBD2 (5 bases each). V lost 3 bases to trimming and J lost 3 bases, with 12 bases between them. This CDR3 is 15 amino acids long. CDR1 and CDR2 (germline): WNHNN, SYGVQD (reference sequence). The CDR3 spells CASSDAGGGYNEQFF. The CDR3 DNA sequence: TGCGCCAGCAGTGATGCGGGTGGGGGCTACAATGAGCAGTTCTTC.

This CDR3 is CAWGRNTEAFF. The DNA for the CDR3 is TGTGCCTGGGGGCGGAACACTGAAGCTTTCTTT. This sequence joins TRBV30 and TRBJ1-1; no clear D. CDR3 size: 11 residues. Germline V CDR1 and CDR2: GTSNPN, SVGIG (reference sequence). The V gene lost 5 bases and the J gene lost 1 base, with 5 bases spanning the gap. Combining the CDR3 with reference TRBV30 and TRBJ1-1 gives the whole variable domain SQTIHQWPATLVQPVGSPLSLECTVEGTSNPNLYWYRQAAGRGLQLLFYSVGIGQISSEVPQNLSASRPQDRQFILSSKKLLLSDSGFYLCAWGRNTEAFFGQGTRLTVV.

V is TRBV10-1 and J is TRBJ2-3; 8 nucleotides agree with TRBD2. The germline V gene has CDR1 WNHNN and CDR2 SYGVQD (reference sequence). The CDR3 loop spans 17 amino acids. With V trimmed by 3 bases and J by 5 bases, 13 bases remained unmatched. In DNA form, the CDR3 reads TGCGCCAGCAGTGACCCGGGGAAAGCGGGAGTGAGAGATACGCAGTATTTT. Translated: CASSDPGKAGVRDTQYF.

This chain connects TRBV10-2 to TRBJ2-5; 12 bases agree with TRBD1. V was pared by 5 bases and J by 5 bases, with 6 bases of the junction left unmatched. CDR3 length: 15 residues. CDR1 is WSHSY, CDR2 SAAADI, per germline. The CDR3 region has the DNA TGCGCCAGCAGTCCGGGGACAGGGGGCTTCGAGACCCAGTACTTC. This translates into CASSPGTGGFETQYF.

This chain joins TRBV29-1 and TRBJ2-7; 7 bases map to TRBD1. CDR1 is SQVTM and CDR2 is ANQGSEA in the germline V gene. The CDR3 totals 12 residues. V lost 8 bases to trimming and J lost 2 bases; unmatched junction nucleotides: 6. The CDR3, as DNA: TGCAGCACAACGACAGGGCCCTACGAGCAGTACTTC. Amino acid sequence: CSTTTGPYEQYF.

The gene calls are TRBV19 and TRBJ2-5; maybe TRBD2 (7 bases). This CDR3 is built from 13 residues. The germline gives CDR1 LNHDA, CDR2 SQIVND (reference sequence). Between the trimmed V and J ends, which lost 8 bases and 3 bases, there was a span of 13 bases. The CDR3 region is CASGRGGEETQYF. The CDR3 DNA reads TGTGCCAGTGGAAGGGGGGGGGAAGAGACCCAGTACTTC.

This clone was observed once. The chain couples TRBV7-9 to TRBJ2-5; no firm D call. The ends were cut back, 4 bases at V and 5 bases at J, with 8 bases in the middle. CDR3 length: 12 residues. The germline gives CDR1 SEHNR, CDR2 FQNEAQ (reference sequence). The CDR3 region has the DNA TGTGCCAGCAGCTCGACAAGGGAGACCCAGTACTTC. Its protein product is CASSSTRETQYF.

The chain is built from TRBV3-1 (or the pseudogene TRBV3-2) and TRBJ2-3, with 15 bases aligning to TRBD2. The CDR3 consists of 18 residues. Germline V gives CDR1 LGHDT, CDR2 YNNKEL (reference sequence). J was trimmed by 2 bases and V by 4 bases; bases with no gene match: 7. The CDR3 loop is CASSPIRTSGRATDTQYF. CDR3 bases: TGTGCCAGCAGCCCTATAAGGACTAGCGGGAGGGCCACAGATACGCAGTATTTT.

The gene calls are TRBV6-5 and TRBJ2-5, with D perhaps matching TRBD2 (6 bases). CDR3 length: 13 residues. V was clipped by 9 bases and J by 9 bases, with 20 bases between them. Looked up from germline, CDR1 is MNHEY and CDR2 is SVGAGI. CDR3 nucleotide sequence: TGTGCCAGAGGGGCGGGACCAAATCGGGCCCAGTACTTC. It specifies CARGAGPNRAQYF.

This chain uses TRBV28 with TRBJ1-2, with D unclear. CDR1 is MDHEN and CDR2 is SYDVKM in the germline V gene. V lost 1 base and J 7 bases, leaving 13 bases between the germline ends. This CDR3 contains 14 residues. The CDR3 reads CASSLYEARGGYTF. The CDR3 DNA reads as TGTGCCAGCAGTTTATACGAAGCCCGGGGTGGCTACACCTTC.

The chain joins TRBV14 to TRBJ2-3; 7 bases are shared with TRBD2. Germline CDR1 reads SGHDN; CDR2 reads FVKESK. V shed 4 bases, J shed 2 bases, and the junction held 9 bases outside the gene matches. The CDR3 runs 16 residues. In nucleotides, the CDR3 is TGTGCCAGCAGCCCAAGTGGGGGGGACTACACAGATACGCAGTATTTT. This codes for CASSPSGGDYTDTQYF.

The chain joins TRBV29-1 to TRBJ2-5; tentatively, D is TRBD1 (6 bases). The length of the CDR3 is 15 residues. V was cut by 1 base and J by 9 bases, with 21 bases left in between. Germline CDR1 reads SQVTM; CDR2 reads ANQGSEA. This chain's CDR3 is CSVEAPGAWDRPQYF. For the CDR3, the DNA is TGCAGCGTTGAAGCGCCAGGGGCTTGGGATCGGCCCCAGTACTTC.

V and J are TRBV20-1 and TRBJ1-5; 10 bases match TRBD1. CDR1 DFQATT and CDR2 SNEGSKA come from the germline V gene (reference sequence). Unmatched junction bases numbered 11, after V lost 3 bases and J lost 6 bases. The CDR3 has 16 residues. DNA for the CDR3: TGCAGTGCTAGTGGGGGGACAGGGGTTAATGCTCAGCCCCAGCATTTT. Translation: CSASGGTGVNAQPQHF.

This chain joins TRBV30 and TRBJ1-5, with D unclear. CDR1 is GTSNPN, CDR2 SVGIG, per germline (reference sequence). This CDR3 spans 13 amino acids. V lost 0 bases and J 3 bases, leaving 6 bases between the germline ends. Here the CDR3 reads CAWSVQVNQPQHF. Written as DNA, the CDR3 is TGTGCCTGGAGTGTACAAGTCAATCAGCCCCAGCATTTT.

The chain joins TRBV12-5 to TRBJ1-6; D is unclear. This CDR3 comprises 16 residues. CDR1 and CDR2 (germline): LGHNT, FRNRAP. Trimming took 6 bases from V and 3 from J, leaving 15 bases between them. In nucleotides, the CDR3 is TGTGCTAGTGGCCTGTCTGTGAGGGACTATAATTCACCCCTCCACTTT. It encodes CASGLSVRDYNSPLHF.

A single count supports this clone. V usage is TRBV3-1 (or the pseudogene TRBV3-2) and J usage is TRBJ2-7; 7 positions match TRBD1. The germline CDR1 and CDR2 sequences are LGHDT and YNNKEL (reference sequence). The CDR3 loop spans 15 amino acids. V was pared by 3 bases and J by 5 bases, with 10 bases of the junction left unmatched. The CDR3 is CASSHASGGGNEQYF. CDR3 nucleotide sequence: TGTGCCAGCAGCCATGCGTCAGGGGGTGGCAACGAGCAGTACTTC.

The CDR3 is CASSLDGLFGETQYF. In DNA form, the CDR3 reads TGTGCCAGCAGCTTAGATGGCCTATTTGGTGAGACCCAGTACTTC. The chain links TRBV11-1 to TRBJ2-5, with D uncertain. Germline lookup yields CDR1 SGHAT and CDR2 FQDESV (reference sequence). This CDR3 spans 15 amino acids. V was cut by 1 base and J by 5 bases, with 14 bases left in between. The entire variable domain, with the rest obtained from reference TRBV11-1 and TRBJ2-5, is as follows: EAEVAQSPRYKITEKSQAVAFWCDPISGHATLYWYRQILGQGPELLVQFQDESVVDDSQLPKDRFSAERLKGVDSTLKIQPAELGDSAMYLCASSLDGLFGETQYFGPGTRLLVL.